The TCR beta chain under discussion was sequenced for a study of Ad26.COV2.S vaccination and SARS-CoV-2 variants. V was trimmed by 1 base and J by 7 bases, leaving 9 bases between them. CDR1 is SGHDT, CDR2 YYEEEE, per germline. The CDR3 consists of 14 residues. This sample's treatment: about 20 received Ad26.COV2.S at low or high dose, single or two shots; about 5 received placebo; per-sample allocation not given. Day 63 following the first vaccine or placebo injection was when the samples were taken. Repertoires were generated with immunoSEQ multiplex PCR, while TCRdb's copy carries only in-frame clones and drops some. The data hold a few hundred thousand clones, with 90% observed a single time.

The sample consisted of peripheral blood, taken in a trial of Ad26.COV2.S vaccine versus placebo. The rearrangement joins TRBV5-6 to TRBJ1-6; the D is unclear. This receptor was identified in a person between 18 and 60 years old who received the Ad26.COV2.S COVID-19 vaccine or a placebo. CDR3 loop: CASSLWQENSPLHF. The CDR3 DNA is TGTGCCAGCAGCTTGTGGCAAGAGAATTCACCCCTCCACTTT.